This T cell receptor (beta chain) was found in a study of shared clonotypes between healthy human individuals. Germline V gene sequence: CDR1 LNHDA, CDR2 SQIVND (reference sequence). The CDR3 sequence is 10 residues long. V shed 11 bases and J shed 9 bases, with 11 bases lying between them. Turning to this clone: Its cognate antigen is unknown.

In replicate PCRs of unsorted PBMC, approximately 0.3 ug DNA, roughly 30,000 T cell genomes, was used. Clones were sequenced by immunoSEQ multiplex PCR, and TCRdb holds only the in-frame ones, with some missing. The sample consists of roughly 450,000 clones, approximately 79% of them appearing once. Study conclusions and caveats: Clonotype sharing among donors was thought likely to change with sequencing depth.

Sequences were obtained from PBMCs. The clonotype comes from a woman aged 40 to 50 in good health. Some clones in this sample may be carry-over from other donors' samples. The chain joins TRBV19 to TRBJ2-1; D uncertain. As DNA, the CDR3 is TGTGCCGCCGGCCGCGGTGAGCAGTTCTTC. This sequence encodes CAAGRGEQFF.